The 20 T cell receptor beta chains reported below all come from one sample, sequenced in a study of blood T cell repertoires in COVID-19. The data were produced by immunoSEQ multiplex PCR, yet TCRdb's version contains in-frame clones alone and is incomplete. The table lists fewer than 90,000 clones, roughly 82% of them singletons, with 10% to 15% in the top ten. Material: peripheral blood. The receptors were gathered from a human donor in a cohort sampled during active COVID-19.

The gene calls are TRBV19 and TRBJ2-7, with D possibly TRBD1 on 6 matching bases. The ends were cut back, 3 bases at V and 2 bases at J, with 14 bases in the middle. Germline V gene sequence: CDR1 LNHDA, CDR2 SQIVND (reference sequence). This CDR3 region has 15 residues. The CDR3 reads CASSMQGPGAYEQYF. CDR3 DNA sequence: TGTGCCAGTAGTATGCAGGGGCCCGGCGCCTACGAGCAGTACTTC.

The chain couples TRBV5-4 to TRBJ2-1; 9 bases agree with TRBD2. This CDR3 region has 16 residues. V gave up 0 bases and J gave up 7 bases; unmatched junction bases: 8. The germline CDR1 and CDR2 sequences are SGHNT and YYREEE (reference sequence). This CDR3 is CASSLVLAGRGNEQFF. The CDR3 DNA follows: TGTGCCAGCAGCTTGGTTCTAGCGGGGAGAGGTAATGAGCAGTTCTTC.

The gene calls are TRBV28 and TRBJ1-1; unclear D gene. Looked up from germline, CDR1 is MDHEN and CDR2 is SYDVKM. The CDR3 spans 16 residues. V lost 2 bases and J 1 base, leaving 14 bases between the germline ends. In DNA, the CDR3 is TGTGCCAGCAGTTTAGGAGGAGGGTCTGGGAACACTGAAGCTTTCTTT. It is translated as CASSLGGGSGNTEAFF.

The chain joins TRBV10-3 to TRBJ2-1; D remains unclear. This CDR3 spans 10 amino acids. With 5 bases removed from V and 6 bases from J, the gap between germline ends came to 2 bases. The germline gives CDR1 ENHRY, CDR2 SYGVKD. Here the CDR3 reads CAISRNEQFF. CDR3 nucleotide sequence: TGTGCCATCAGTCGCAATGAGCAGTTCTTC.

J is TRBJ2-3 and V is TRBV5-4; D not resolved. The CDR3 loop spans 15 amino acids. Germline values: CDR1 SGHNT, CDR2 YYREEE (reference sequence). The V end lost 0 bases, the J end lost 0 bases, and 8 bases lay between the germline ends. The CDR3 DNA is TGTGCCAGCAGCTTGGGGCACCCGAGCACAGATACGCAGTATTTT. It specifies CASSLGHPSTDTQYF.

The gene calls are TRBV2 and TRBJ2-5, with a possible D match to TRBD2 (5 bases). Trimming pared 2 bases from V and 4 bases from J, leaving 14 bases between. The germline V gene encodes CDR1 SNHLY and CDR2 FYNNEI. This CDR3 is 15 amino acids long. The CDR3 reads CASSETSLSRETQYF. Here the CDR3 DNA reads TGTGCCAGCAGTGAAACTAGTTTAAGTAGAGAGACCCAGTACTTC.

The V call is TRBV7-2, the J call TRBJ1-4, with D hard to call. Trimming left V 5 bases short and J 4 bases short, with 14 bases between. Germline lookup yields CDR1 SGHTA and CDR2 FQGNSA. This CDR3 has 15 residues. The CDR3 loop is CASSPAGFYNEKLFF. As DNA, the CDR3 is TGTGCCAGCAGCCCAGCGGGCTTCTATAATGAAAAACTGTTTTTT.

The chain employs TRBV7-2 and TRBJ2-7; 7 nucleotides align to TRBD1. V lost 5 bases and J lost 1; bases outside the gene matches: 8. The CDR3 loop spans 15 amino acids. CDR1 and CDR2 from the germline V gene are SGHTA and FQGNSA. The CDR3 region is CASSESGQPSYEQYF. The CDR3 DNA sequence: TGTGCCAGCAGCGAGTCGGGACAGCCGTCCTACGAGCAGTACTTC.

The chain couples TRBV28 to TRBJ1-2; TRBD1 might be the D (6 bases). Germline V gene lookup returns CDR1 MDHEN and CDR2 SYDVKM. The CDR3 totals 14 residues. V was cut by 4 bases and J by 0 bases, with 9 bases left in between. The CDR3 coding sequence is TGTGCCAGCAGTTACGGGACAACTAACTATGGCTACACCTTC. Its protein is CASSYGTTNYGYTF.

The rearrangement uses TRBV5-1 and TRBJ2-3, with a possible D match to TRBD1 (7 bases). Germline V gives CDR1 SGHRS, CDR2 YFSETQ. CDR3 length: 17 amino acids. Trimming took off 4 bases at V and 1 base at J, with 19 bases between the two ends. The CDR3 here is CASSPGVGGGGTDTQYF. CDR3 nucleotide sequence: TGCGCCAGCAGCCCAGGCGTAGGAGGGGGCGGCACAGATACGCAGTATTTT. The whole variable domain, remainder taken from reference TRBV5-1 and TRBJ2-3, is KAGVTQTPRYLIKTRGQQVTLSCSPISGHRSVSWYQQTPGQGLQFLFEYFSETQRNKGNFPGRFSGRQFSNSRSEMNVSTLELGDSALYLCASSPGVGGGGTDTQYFGPGTRLTVL.

The chain combines TRBV5-1 with TRBJ2-2, with 7 nucleotides matching TRBD1. Trimming took 3 bases from V and 6 from J; bases not matched to a gene: 8. The germline V gene has CDR1 SGHRS and CDR2 YFSETQ. The CDR3 is 15 residues long. The CDR3 sequence: CASSSQGSKAGELFF. The CDR3 DNA reads as TGCGCCAGCAGCTCACAGGGGTCGAAGGCCGGGGAGCTGTTTTTT.

This clone was observed a few times. The CDR3 DNA reads as TGTGCCAGCAGCTTTGGGTCTAGCGGGGGGAATGAGCAGTTCTTC. This gives the protein CASSFGSSGGNEQFF. This sequence joins TRBV11-3 and TRBJ2-1; 11 bases are a match to TRBD2. The junction had 5 bases not matched to a gene; V was cut back by 3 bases and J by 7 bases. The germline gives CDR1 SGHNT, CDR2 YENEEA. This CDR3 region has 15 residues.

The gene calls are TRBV19 and TRBJ1-2, with 9 bases fitting TRBD1. The CDR3 length is 14 residues. The ends lost 4 bases at V and 5 bases at J; junction bases unmatched: 5. CDR1 is LNHDA and CDR2 is SQIVND in the germline V gene (reference sequence). The CDR3 region is CASSKDRGRYGYTF. CDR3 coding DNA: TGTGCCAGTAGTAAGGACAGGGGTCGGTATGGCTACACCTTC. The full variable domain, its missing parts supplied by reference TRBV19 and TRBJ1-2, is DGGITQSPKYLFRKEGQNVTLSCEQNLNHDAMYWYRQDPGQGLRLIYYSQIVNDFQKGDIAEGYSVSREKKESFPLTVTSAQKNPTAFYLCASSKDRGRYGYTFGSGTRLTVV.

This chain uses TRBV6-6 with TRBJ1-5, with TRBD1 matching 7 bases. Germline V gives CDR1 MNHNY, CDR2 SVGAGI (reference sequence). V shed 8 bases, J shed 5 bases, and the junction held 9 bases outside the gene matches. The length of the CDR3 is 14 residues. In DNA form, the CDR3 reads TGTGCCAGCGTGGCGACAGGGCCGGATCAGCCCCAGCATTTT. Translating gives CASVATGPDQPQHF.

This clone appeared a few times. Here the CDR3 DNA reads TGCAGCGTTGAACCGGGACTAGCGGGCAATGAGCAGTTCTTC. Translated, it gives CSVEPGLAGNEQFF. The V call is TRBV29-1, the J call TRBJ2-1; 12 bases map to TRBD2. From germline, CDR1 is SQVTM and CDR2 ANQGSEA. V lost 2 bases, J lost 6 bases, and 2 bases stayed unmatched. The CDR3 covers 14 residues.

The chain carries TRBV28 and TRBJ1-5, with 9 bases matching TRBD1. Trimming took 7 bases from V and 2 from J; bases not matched to a gene: 6. This CDR3 contains 15 residues. Germline V gene data show CDR1 as MDHEN and CDR2 as SYDVKM. CDR3 amino acids: CASITGGLGNQPQHF. The CDR3 DNA sequence: TGTGCCAGCATAACAGGGGGCTTAGGCAATCAGCCCCAGCATTTT.

The genes are TRBV5-6 and TRBJ1-5, with 7 bases aligning to TRBD1. Germline V gives CDR1 SGHDT, CDR2 YYEEEE. This CDR3 spans 16 amino acids. J lost 0 bases, V lost 6 bases, and 9 bases had no gene match. CDR3 loop: CASTRQGRYSNQPQHF. The CDR3 DNA reads as TGTGCCAGCACCCGACAGGGACGATATAGCAATCAGCCCCAGCATTTT.

The genes are TRBV5-6 and TRBJ1-4; D gene unclear. From germline, CDR1 is SGHDT and CDR2 YYEEEE. The CDR3 sequence is 14 residues long. V dropped 0 bases and J dropped 4 bases, with 7 bases sitting between them. The CDR3, as DNA: TGTGCCAGCAGCTTGGCGGGTGATAATGAAAAACTGTTTTTT. Translated, it gives CASSLAGDNEKLFF. The full variable domain, with the rest looked up from reference TRBV5-6 and TRBJ1-4, is DAGVTQSPTHLIKTRGQQVTLRCSPKSGHDTVSWYQQALGQGPQFIFQYYEEEERQRGNFPDRFSGHQFPNYSSELNVNALLLGDSALYLCASSLAGDNEKLFFGSGTQLSVL.

The chain links TRBV27 to TRBJ2-3, with 9 positions matching TRBD1. CDR1 is MNHEY and CDR2 is SMNVEV in the germline V gene (reference sequence). V lost 4 bases to trimming and J lost 2 bases; unmatched junction nucleotides: 7. CDR3 length equals 16 residues. The CDR3 nucleotides read TGTGCCAGCAGTTCCCTCGGGACAGGGACCACAGATACGCAGTATTTT. This codes for CASSSLGTGTTDTQYF.

In DNA, the CDR3 is TGTGCCAGCAGCTTAAGAGCGGGCGCCCCCTACGAGCAGTACTTC. Translated: CASSLRAGAPYEQYF. V and J are TRBV11-3 and TRBJ2-7; maybe TRBD2 (6 bases). Trimming removed 2 bases at V and 2 bases at J, with 13 bases between. Germline CDR1 SGHNT, CDR2 YENEEA. The CDR3 runs 15 residues.